The sequence of this T cell receptor (beta chain) was determined in a study of shared clonotypes between healthy human individuals. The CDR3 length is 15 residues. Germline V gene sequence: CDR1 MNHEY, CDR2 SVGAGI. V lost 2 bases and J lost 4, with 14 bases in between. TCRdb keeps only in-frame clones here, not all; method: immunoSEQ multiplex PCR. The sample has 200,000 to 250,000 clones, 65% seen once. Study conclusions and caveats: Among several donors, about 5% of naive CD4 clonotypes were found in common.

Note on this clone: Its antigen remains unknown.

This clonotype originated in a man between 25 and 39 years old in good health. Sequencing was carried out using memory CD4+ T cells sorted from blood. Subset noted: CD45RA-negative fraction. V usage is TRBV6-5 and J usage is TRBJ1-1, with a weak D call TRBD1 (6 bases). For the CDR3, the DNA is TGTGCCAGCAGTTACGATTACAGGGAGGGCACTGAAGCTTTCTTT. It yields the protein CASSYDYREGTEAFF.